This entry lists 30 T cell receptor beta chains sequenced from one sample in a study of cytomegalovirus exposure and HLA in healthy donors. Primers for the PCR totalled 60 Vbeta and 13 Jbeta. Measured with immunoSEQ multiplex PCR; TCRdb has only the in-frame clones, and not every one. The sample gives about 190,000 clones, 80% of which show up once; approximately 1% is in the top ten. Sequenced input: PBMCs. Every receptor here comes from a woman between 40 and 55 years old in good health and CMV-seronegative.

This clone was recorded once. The V gene is TRBV6-1, the J gene TRBJ1-5; no clear D. CDR1 is MNHNS and CDR2 is SASEGT in the germline V gene. The CDR3 length is 15 residues. Trimming cost V 2 bases and J 3 bases, with 11 bases left between them. CDR3 bases: TGTGCCAGCAGTGAACCGTACGGGGTCAATCAGCCCCAGCATTTT. Translating it yields CASSEPYGVNQPQHF.

The gene calls are TRBV19 and TRBJ2-1, with D possibly being TRBD2 (7 bases). The V end was cut by 1 base, the J end by 5 bases, with 21 bases between. The germline V gene has CDR1 LNHDA and CDR2 SQIVND (reference sequence). The CDR3 has 18 amino acids. The CDR3 coding sequence is TGTGCCAGTAGTATAGGTTGGAGGGGGAGGGGGAAGGACAATGAGCAGTTCTTC. Translated, it gives CASSIGWRGRGKDNEQFF.

This chain joins TRBV5-1 and TRBJ1-4; D is undetermined. The CDR3 runs 13 residues. Germline loops: CDR1 SGHRS, CDR2 YFSETQ. Deletions cut 0 bases from V and 7 bases from J, with 7 bases between. The CDR3 loop reads CASSLAGVEKLFF. CDR3 sequence (DNA): TGCGCCAGCAGCTTGGCCGGGGTTGAAAAACTGTTTTTT.

This chain uses TRBV2 with TRBJ2-1; 13 bases align to TRBD2. CDR1 and CDR2 (germline): SNHLY, FYNNEI. V was clipped by 1 base and J by 10 bases; unmatched bases: 4. CDR3 size: 15 residues. The CDR3 region has the DNA TGTGCCAGCAGTGAAGTGACTAGCGGGAGGCCAGAGCAGTTCTTC. The encoded protein is CASSEVTSGRPEQFF.

There are a few counts of this clone. This sample also contains other DNA sequences that code for the same CDR3. The chain carries TRBV30 and TRBJ1-3; D remains unclear. The CDR3 consists of 13 residues. Germline-derived CDR1 and CDR2 are GTSNPN and SVGIG (reference sequence). Trimming shortened V by 1 base and J by 0 bases, and 4 bases separated the two germline ends. The CDR3 DNA sequence: TGTGCCTGGAGTGCGGGCTCTGGAAACACCATATATTTT. This translates into CAWSAGSGNTIYF.

The CDR3, as DNA: TGTGCCACAGGAAGTCGACAGGGGGTCTTCGGGGAGCTGTTTTTT. Amino acid sequence: CATGSRQGVFGELFF. The gene calls are TRBV15 and TRBJ2-2, with TRBD1 matching over 9 bases. Germline-derived CDR1 and CDR2 are LNHNV and YYDKDF (reference sequence). This CDR3 contains 15 residues. The ends lost 9 bases at V and 7 bases at J; junction bases unmatched: 12.

The V call is TRBV7-9, the J call TRBJ2-7; 7 bases align to TRBD2. CDR1 is SEHNR and CDR2 is FQNEAQ in the germline V gene (reference sequence). The V and J ends lost 4 bases and 2 bases, in that order; junction bases with no gene match: 8. This CDR3 spans 15 amino acids. CDR3 in amino acids: CASSSRGGSTYEQYF. CDR3 nucleotide sequence: TGTGCCAGCAGCTCCCGGGGCGGGAGCACCTACGAGCAGTACTTC.

The chain links TRBV9 to TRBJ2-1; 12 nucleotides match TRBD2. The CDR3 consists of 16 residues. Losses at the gene ends were 3 bases for V and 8 bases for J; bases not matched to a gene: 9. Germline CDR1 SGDLS, CDR2 YYNGEE. This CDR3 reads CASSDRLAGALDEQFF. DNA of the CDR3: TGTGCCAGCAGCGACCGACTAGCGGGAGCGTTAGATGAGCAGTTCTTC. The whole variable domain, filled in from reference TRBV9 and TRBJ2-1, reads DSGVTQTPKHLITATGQRVTLRCSPRSGDLSVYWYQQSLDQGLQFLIQYYNGEERAKGNILERFSAQQFPDLHSELNLSSLELGDSALYFCASSDRLAGALDEQFFGPGTRLTVL.

The chain has TRBV30 and TRBJ1-2; 9 bases align to TRBD1. CDR3 length equals 15 residues. V trimming: 4 bases; J trimming: 7 bases; junction bases outside the gene matches: 13. The germline gives CDR1 GTSNPN, CDR2 SVGIG (reference sequence). The CDR3 DNA is TGTGCCTGGAAAACCGACAGGGGGGGTGCGGTTGGCTACACCTTC. Residues: CAWKTDRGGAVGYTF.

The V gene is TRBV30, the J gene TRBJ2-5; 8 bases map to TRBD1. The germline CDR1 and CDR2 sequences are GTSNPN and SVGIG (reference sequence). This CDR3 is 14 amino acids long. The junction had 6 bases not matched to a gene; V was cut back by 2 bases and J by 4 bases. The CDR3: CAWSPPQGVETQYF. CDR3 nucleotide sequence: TGTGCCTGGAGTCCACCACAGGGGGTAGAGACCCAGTACTTC.

The count of this clone is one. The rearrangement links TRBV9 to TRBJ1-4, with TRBD1 identical over 7 bases. This CDR3 region has 14 residues. Looked up from germline, CDR1 is SGDLS and CDR2 is YYNGEE. Trimming took 3 bases from V and 6 from J; bases not matched to a gene: 5. The chain's CDR3 is CASSASGTDEKLFF. The CDR3 DNA reads as TGTGCCAGCAGCGCGTCCGGGACAGATGAAAAACTGTTTTTT.

This sequence joins TRBV18 and TRBJ2-7; 8 nucleotides match TRBD2. With 1 base clipped from V and 6 bases from J, the junction kept 14 bases outside the gene matches. The CDR3 extends over 17 amino acids. Germline lookup yields CDR1 KGHSH and CDR2 LQKENI. CDR3 bases: TGTGCCAGCTCACCACTGGCGGTGAGCGGGAGCGCAATCGAGCAGTACTTC. Translated: CASSPLAVSGSAIEQYF.

CDR3 amino acids: CASSVRETQYF. In nucleotides, the CDR3 is TGTGCCAGCTCGGTGAGGGAGACCCAGTACTTC. This rearrangement joins TRBV18 to TRBJ2-5, with unresolved D. The germline V and J ends were trimmed by 6 bases and 5 bases, with 7 bases remaining between them. From germline, CDR1 is KGHSH and CDR2 LQKENI. CDR3 length equals 11 residues.

The chain combines TRBV7-9 with TRBJ2-7; tentative D call: TRBD1 (5 bases). The germline V gene has CDR1 SEHNR and CDR2 FQNEAQ (reference sequence). The V end was cut by 1 base, the J end by 6 bases, with 7 bases between. The CDR3 extends over 12 amino acids. CDR3 sequence reads: CASSLGRAEQYV. The CDR3 bases are TGTGCCAGCAGCTTAGGCAGGGCCGAGCAGTACGTC.

This clone appeared a single time. V is TRBV4-3 and J is TRBJ1-2; D perhaps matches TRBD1 (5 bases). Between the trimmed V and J ends, which lost 0 bases and 5 bases, there was a span of 16 bases. The CDR3 is 16 amino acids. Germline values: CDR1 LGHNA, CDR2 YSLEER. The CDR3 here is CASSQDPGRASYGYTF. For the CDR3, the DNA is TGCGCCAGCAGCCAAGACCCCGGCAGGGCGTCTTATGGCTACACCTTC.

This clone was recorded only once. The V and J genes are TRBV5-1 and TRBJ2-7, with 11 bases fitting TRBD1. This CDR3 is built from 16 residues. Trimming at V came to 0 bases and at J to 6 bases, leaving 8 bases not matched to a gene. Germline assignment: CDR1 SGHRS and CDR2 YFSETQ. CDR3 sequence reads: CASSLAPRTGGGEQYV. CDR3 nucleotide sequence: TGCGCCAGCAGCTTGGCCCCCCGGACAGGGGGCGGCGAGCAGTACGTC.

The V and J genes are TRBV4-3 and TRBJ1-5; D gene uncertain. This CDR3 has 14 residues. CDR1 is LGHNA and CDR2 is YSLEER in the germline V gene. Trimming removed 0 bases at V and 6 bases at J, with 9 bases between. In DNA, the CDR3 is TGCGCCAGCAGCCAAGATAGTGGTGCTCAGCCCCAGCATTTT. Its translation: CASSQDSGAQPQHF.

The chain links TRBV28 to TRBJ1-4; perhaps TRBD1 as D (5 bases). Trimming took off 5 bases at V and 10 bases at J, with 20 bases between the two ends. Germline CDR1 MDHEN, CDR2 SYDVKM. CDR3 length equals 15 residues. The CDR3 loop is CASSPLTASWVKLFF. The CDR3 coding sequence is TGTGCCAGCAGTCCATTGACAGCCTCTTGGGTAAAACTGTTTTTT.

Regarding this clone: One end of the junction varies from germline; a read error may be responsible. The same CDR3 is also encoded by other DNA sequences in this sample. The rearrangement joins TRBV9 to TRBJ1-1; 7 bases are a match to TRBD1. The germline V gene encodes CDR1 SGDLS and CDR2 YYNGEE. This CDR3 comprises 15 residues. CDR3 amino acids: CASSARDRLFTEAFF. CDR3 coding DNA: TGTGCCAGTAGCGCCCGGGACAGATTGTTCACTGAAGCTTTCTTT.

The CDR3 coding sequence is TGTGCCACCTTTTCCCGGGACTTTGTGTACGAGCAGTACGTC. Translation: CATFSRDFVYEQYV. V gene TRBV5-4 combines with J gene TRBJ2-7, with a weak D call TRBD2 (6 bases). The CDR3 has 14 amino acids. Trimming removed 9 bases from V and 4 bases from J, with 20 bases in between. CDR1 is SGHNT and CDR2 is YYREEE in the germline V gene (reference sequence).

V is TRBV4-3 and J is TRBJ1-2, with unresolved D. Germline CDR1 LGHNA, CDR2 YSLEER. V was clipped by 0 bases and J by 2 bases, with 13 bases between them. CDR3 length equals 16 residues. The CDR3 bases are TGCGCCAGCAGCCAAGATCTTAACATCCAAAACTATGGCTACACCTTC. It translates to CASSQDLNIQNYGYTF.

This clone turned up a few times. The genes are TRBV9 and TRBJ2-2; no clear D gene. Trimming removed 0 bases from V and 9 bases from J, with 12 bases in between. Looked up from germline, CDR1 is SGDLS and CDR2 is YYNGEE. This CDR3 spans 14 amino acids. The CDR3 spells CASSVALSPWELFF. DNA of the CDR3: TGTGCCAGCAGCGTAGCTCTAAGCCCGTGGGAGCTGTTTTTT.

V and J are TRBV27 and TRBJ2-1, with no clear D. Trimming took 5 bases from V and 4 from J, leaving 21 bases between them. The CDR3 consists of 17 residues. Per the germline V gene, CDR1 is MNHEY and CDR2 is SMNVEV (reference sequence). CDR3 sequence: CASSPRVWPTGYNEQFF. CDR3 in DNA: TGTGCCAGCAGTCCCCGGGTCTGGCCCACGGGTTACAATGAGCAGTTCTTC.

This chain connects TRBV7-3 to TRBJ2-1; D gene uncertain. V was shortened by 2 bases and J by 8 bases, with 7 bases between the two germline ends. The CDR3 spans 12 residues. CDR1 and CDR2 (germline): SGHTA, FQGTGA. CDR3 sequence: CASSLFPDEQFF. CDR3 DNA: TGTGCCAGCAGCTTATTCCCGGATGAGCAGTTCTTC.

The chain couples TRBV11-3 to TRBJ2-6; TRBD1 matches at 7 bases. Germline lookup yields CDR1 SGHNT and CDR2 YENEEA. The CDR3 is 17 amino acids. V trimming: 6 bases; J trimming: 2 bases; junction bases outside the gene matches: 10. The CDR3 region has the DNA TGTGCCAGCAGATCCTCGGGGCAGGGGGCTGGGGCCAACGTCCTGACTTTC. Translated: CASRSSGQGAGANVLTF.

This clone was seen a handful of times. The chain has TRBV9 and TRBJ2-3; TRBD2 aligns across 12 bases. With V trimmed by 0 bases and J by 2 bases, 4 bases remained unmatched. Germline lookup yields CDR1 SGDLS and CDR2 YYNGEE. This CDR3 is 17 amino acids long. The CDR3 region has the DNA TGTGCCAGCAGCGTAGGGACTAGCGGGATTAACACAGATACGCAGTATTTT. Its translation: CASSVGTSGINTDTQYF.

CDR3 DNA sequence: TGTGCCAGCAGCTTAGAGACTAGCGGGGGGTACAATGAGCAGTTCTTC. It codes for CASSLETSGGYNEQFF. The V gene is TRBV7-2, the J gene TRBJ2-1; 13 bases match TRBD2. With 1 base clipped from V and 4 bases from J, the junction kept 1 base outside the gene matches. The CDR3 covers 16 residues. CDR1 is SGHTA, CDR2 FQGNSA, per germline.

This chain connects TRBV5-1 to TRBJ1-2; TRBD1 matches 8 bases. Germline CDR1 SGHRS, CDR2 YFSETQ. Trimming cost V 1 base and J 8 bases; bases outside gene matches: 4. The CDR3 has 13 residues. In DNA, the CDR3 is TGCGCCAGCAGCTTGCAGGGGGCGGAAGGCTACACCTTC. It specifies CASSLQGAEGYTF.

The genes are TRBV4-3 and TRBJ1-6; the D is unclear. CDR1 and CDR2 (germline): LGHNA, YSLEER. CDR3 length: 16 residues. V lost 0 bases and J lost 8, with 14 bases in between. CDR3 sequence: CASSQDSADRYSPLHF. The CDR3 bases are TGCGCCAGCAGCCAAGATTCCGCGGATCGGTATTCACCCCTCCACTTT.

V gene TRBV5-1 combines with J gene TRBJ2-3, with 8 nucleotides matching TRBD2. With 0 bases clipped from V and 2 bases from J, the junction kept 2 bases outside the gene matches. CDR1 SGHRS and CDR2 YFSETQ come from the germline V gene. The CDR3 sequence is 15 residues long. CDR3 sequence (DNA): TGCGCCAGCAGCTTGGCGGGAGGGCCCACAGATACGCAGTATTTT. This sequence encodes CASSLAGGPTDTQYF.